This TCR beta chain derives from a study of blood T cells in healthy people across ages. Study-level findings and limits: CMV infection status of these donors was not known.

The second PCR ran about 6 to 11 cycles with a sample-barcoded 5' primer and J-beta primers. With 12 random nucleotides, a template-switch adaptor tagged each individual cDNA molecule. TCRdb reprocessed the 5' RACE reads via MiXCR and lists one record per CDR3 protein. This table has more than 900,000 distinct CDR3 sequences, under 30% appearing once. CDR1 and CDR2 (germline): MNHEY, SMNVEV (reference sequence). This CDR3 contains 14 residues. After removal of 7 bases from V and 13 bases from J, the junction contained 13 bases not matched to a gene. In regard to this clonotype: Its cognate antigen is unknown.

Another study also made use of these data, one on T cells of mothers and their children. That source adds: The authors detected no persistent microchimeric T cell clones.

Material for sequencing was blood. This clonotype originated in a girl aged 2 to 10 in good health. V is TRBV27 and J is TRBJ1-6; 7 nucleotides line up with TRBD1. The CDR3 nucleotides read TGTGCCAGCATGGTCCGGGACAGCCTCGCTCCCCTCCACTTT. It is translated as CASMVRDSLAPLHF.